This T cell receptor (beta chain) is from a study of identical twins. TCRdb reprocessed the 5' RACE reads via MiXCR and lists one record per CDR3 protein. The table lists some 500,000 distinct CDR3 sequences, about 13% of them singletons. The CDR3 extends over 14 amino acids. Trimming cost V 5 bases and J 3 bases; bases outside gene matches: 5. Looked up from germline, CDR1 is LGHNA and CDR2 is YNFKEQ. The sample also formed part of further work on yellow fever vaccine responses in identical twins.

This TCR was recovered from a woman aged 18-30 years in good health. The gene calls are TRBV4-2 and TRBJ2-5; TRBD1 matches 8 bases. The specimen sequenced was CD4+ T cells sorted from blood. CDR3 DNA sequence: TGTGCCAGCAGCTACAGGACAGGGAAAGAGACCCAGTACTTC. Amino acid sequence: CASSYRTGKETQYF.